This is a list of T cell receptor beta chains from one sample in a study of blood T cell repertoires in COVID-19. The method was immunoSEQ multiplex PCR; TCRdb's version includes in-frame clones alone and lacks a portion of them. The data hold under 150,000 clones, with around 88% observed a single time. The source material was peripheral blood. The receptor set was obtained from a human donor in a cohort sampled during active COVID-19. CDR3s include the opening cysteine and the closing phenylalanine or tryptophan. The order of the fields is D gene, clone size, J gene, V gene, CDR3 DNA, CDR3 protein. A D gene is named only where the DNA matches it firmly. Size is omitted from some rows. Given values are once, few, many or a class for expanded clones.

-	-	TRBJ1-1	TRBV4-3	TGCGCCAGCAGCCAAGATAGGGGATTCACTAAAGCTTTCTTT	CASSQDRGFTKAFF
-	-	TRBJ2-1	TRBV6-5	TGTGCCAGCAGTCCCACAGGTTTCACCTACAATGAGCAGTTCTTC	CASSPTGFTYNEQFF
-	-	TRBJ1-2	TRBV5-1	TGCGCCAGCAGATCCGGACCGGAGGGGATCTATGGCTACACCTTC	CASRSGPEGIYGYTF
TRBD1	-	TRBJ1-6	TRBV3-1/TRBV3-2	TGTGCCAGCAGCCGAGATACAGGGGGCGACCCCTATAATTCACCCCTCCACTTT	CASSRDTGGDPYNSPLHF
TRBD1	-	TRBJ1-1	TRBV13	TGTGCCAGCAGCTGGGACAGCGACCTACGACGGGAGGGCACTGAAGCTTTCTTT	CASSWDSDLRREGTEAFF
-	-	TRBJ2-5	TRBV6-6	TGTGCCACCGAACGGGGATACCAAGAGACCCAGTACTTC	CATERGYQETQYF
TRBD2	once	TRBJ2-2	TRBV4-3	TGCGCCAGCAGCCAAGATGGGGGGGGGAAACGGGAGCTGTTTTTT	CASSQDGGGKRELFF
TRBD1	-	TRBJ1-4	TRBV6-5	TGTGCCAGCAGAGGCCGGGACAGGGTTAATGAAAAACTGTTTTTT	CASRGRDRVNEKLFF
-	-	TRBJ2-6	TRBV19	TGTGCCAGTTCAGGGGGGAGCGGGGCCAACGTCCTGACTTTC	CASSGGSGANVLTF
-	-	TRBJ2-5	TRBV19	TGTGCCAGTAGTATGCGGGGCAGGGCACAAGAGACCCAGTACTTC	CASSMRGRAQETQYF
-	-	TRBJ1-1	TRBV27	TGTGCCAGCAGTTTATCACGGGTGGGGGGAACTGAAGCTTTCTTT	CASSLSRVGGTEAFF
-	-	TRBJ2-1	TRBV15	TGTGCCACCAGCGAAGACAGTCACAATGAGCAGTTCTTC	CATSEDSHNEQFF
-	-	TRBJ1-2	TRBV7-8	TGTGCCAGCAGCTTTGGAGGATTCCTCTATGGCTACACCTTC	CASSFGGFLYGYTF
TRBD2	-	TRBJ2-7	TRBV30	TGTGCCTGGAGTGTACCGTACGGACTAGCGAGGTACGAGCAGTACTTC	CAWSVPYGLARYEQYF
-	-	TRBJ2-2	TRBV12-3/TRBV12-4	TGTGCCAGCAGTCCTCGTGCCGGGGAGCTGTTTTTT	CASSPRAGELFF
-	-	TRBJ2-1	TRBV5-1	TGCGCCAGCAGCTTGGAGCTAGTGATTGAGCAGTTCTTC	CASSLELVIEQFF
-	-	TRBJ1-1	TRBV7-9	TGTGCCAGCGGCCTCGGAGTGAACACTGAAGCTTTCTTT	CASGLGVNTEAFF
-	-	TRBJ2-3	TRBV30	TGTGCCTGGAGTCTTGGACAGTCTAAGACGCAGTATTTT	CAWSLGQSKTQYF
-	-	TRBJ1-6	TRBV5-4	TGTGCCAGCAGCCGGACGGGGGGGAGCTCCTATAATTCACCCCTCCACTTT	CASSRTGGSSYNSPLHF
TRBD2	-	TRBJ2-7	TRBV5-1	TGCGCCAGCAGCTTGGTCTCGCTAGCGGGGGGACACCACGAGCAGTACTTC	CASSLVSLAGGHHEQYF
TRBD2	few	TRBJ2-5	TRBV2	TGTGCCAGCCGACTAGCGGGGGGGCCGTTGGCAGAGACCCAGTACTTC	CASRLAGGPLAETQYF
TRBD2	-	TRBJ2-1	TRBV5-1	TGCGCCAGCAGCCCGGCCGCTAGCGGGGGGAGCAATGAGCAGTTCTTC	CASSPAASGGSNEQFF
-	-	TRBJ1-5	TRBV6-6	TGTGCCAGCAGTTACTTTGGGACTGATAGCAATCAGCCCCAGCATTTT	CASSYFGTDSNQPQHF
TRBD1	-	TRBJ1-5	TRBV27	TGTGCCAGCAGTTTATTGGCTCAGGGGGGCAATCAGCCCCAGCATTTT	CASSLLAQGGNQPQHF
-	-	TRBJ1-5	TRBV10-3	TGTGCCATCGGTCCGGGGACTTCGGGTAATCAGCCCCAGCATTTT	CAIGPGTSGNQPQHF
-	-	TRBJ2-7	TRBV18	TGTGCCAGCTCACGTACTAAGTCTACCGGGGTGGGCGAGCAGTACTTC	CASSRTKSTGVGEQYF
-	-	TRBJ2-7	TRBV7-2	TGTGCCAGCAGCTTAGGCAGGATCTACGAGCAGTACTTC	CASSLGRIYEQYF
TRBD1	-	TRBJ1-1	TRBV13	TGTGCCAGCAGCCACCGGACAGGCGAAGCTTTCTTT	CASSHRTGEAFF